A selection of T cell receptor beta chains follows, all from one sample in a study of T cell changes during pregnancy in multiple sclerosis. TCRdb's table, derived via immunoSEQ multiplex PCR, lists solely in-frame clones and lacks some. This sample has approximately 88,000 clones, with roughly 96% found just once. The specimen comprised peripheral blood, sampled in the second trimester of pregnancy. The origin of the receptors is a female donor with multiple sclerosis, enrolled in a pregnancy study. Both conserved end residues are part of each CDR3. D genes are given only for firm matches. Size is stated for part of the rows, as once, few or many counts, or as a class when the clone is expanded.

TRBV4-1	TRBD2	TRBJ2-1	NA	CASSHVSGTSGRGEQFF	TGCGCCAGCAGCCATGTCTCCGGGACTAGCGGGAGAGGTGAGCAGTTCTTC
TRBV27	TRBD1	TRBJ2-3	NA	CASSFQQGTDTQYF	TGTGCCAGCAGTTTCCAACAGGGGACAGATACGCAGTATTTT
TRBV9	TRBD2	TRBJ2-7	NA	CASSVGLAGYEQYF	TGTGCCAGCAGCGTAGGACTAGCGGGCTACGAGCAGTACTTC
TRBV7-8	TRBD2	TRBJ2-3	NA	CASSHLAGDTDTQYF	TGTGCCAGCAGTCACCTAGCGGGGGACACAGATACGCAGTATTTT
TRBV6-1	NA	TRBJ1-4	NA	CASSEGAITTNEKLFF	TGTGCCAGCAGTGAAGGGGCGATTACAACTAATGAAAAACTGTTTTTT
TRBV2	TRBD1	TRBJ1-2	NA	CASSDRGTDLNGYTF	TGTGCCAGCAGTGATAGGGGGACAGATTTGAATGGCTACACCTTC
TRBV5-4	NA	TRBJ2-3	NA	CASSLEPLDYTDTQYF	TGTGCCAGCAGCCTGGAACCTCTAGACTACACAGATACGCAGTATTTT
TRBV28	TRBD2	TRBJ2-4	once	CASRSSGSSQNIQYF	TGTGCCAGCAGATCTAGCGGGAGTTCCCAAAACATTCAGTACTTC
TRBV5-1	TRBD1	TRBJ1-1	NA	CASSSGDREGTEAFF	TGCGCCAGCAGTTCCGGCGACAGGGAAGGCACTGAAGCTTTCTTT
TRBV27	TRBD1	TRBJ2-7	NA	CASKGQGYEQYF	TGTGCCAGCAAGGGACAGGGCTACGAGCAGTACTTC
TRBV6-5	TRBD2	TRBJ2-3	NA	CASSYMGGGTDTQYF	TGTGCCAGCAGTTACATGGGAGGGGGCACAGATACGCAGTATTTT
TRBV28	NA	TRBJ1-2	NA	CASSAISGTRPMGGTF	TGTGCCAGCAGTGCTATATCCGGCACACGACCTATGGGAGGCACCTTC
TRBV19	TRBD1	TRBJ2-2	once	CASSGQKSISNTGELFF	TGTGCCAGCTCGGGACAGAAGTCAATTTCGAACACCGGGGAGCTGTTTTTT
TRBV6-1	TRBD1	TRBJ2-7	NA	CASTIDRGTYEQYF	TGTGCCAGCACCATTGACAGGGGTACCTACGAGCAGTACTTC
TRBV4-1	TRBD2	TRBJ2-1	NA	CASSHPLAGGPYNEQFF	TGCGCCAGCAGCCATCCCTTAGCGGGAGGGCCGTACAATGAGCAGTTCTTC
TRBV19	NA	TRBJ1-3	NA	CASSMWPDGNTIYF	TGTGCCAGTAGTATGTGGCCCGATGGAAACACCATATATTTT
TRBV19	TRBD2	TRBJ2-7	NA	CASSSSGSSYEQYF	TGTGCCAGTAGTTCTAGCGGGAGCTCCTACGAGCAGTACTTC
TRBV18	NA	TRBJ2-3	NA	CASSPPLAGTDTQYF	TGTGCCAGTTCCCCGCCGCTGGCCGGCACAGATACGCAGTATTTT
TRBV19	TRBD1	TRBJ1-1	NA	CASSIGQGALNTEAFF	TGTGCCAGTAGTATTGGTCAGGGGGCCTTGAACACTGAAGCTTTCTTT
TRBV7-3	NA	TRBJ2-7	NA	CASSLTLSHEQYF	TGTGCCAGCAGCTTAACGTTGAGTCACGAGCAGTACTTC
TRBV7-6	NA	TRBJ2-2	NA	CASSFSGLNTGELFF	TGTGCCAGCAGCTTCAGCGGGTTAAACACCGGGGAGCTGTTTTTT
TRBV7-2	NA	TRBJ2-3	NA	CASSLGFASAGDTQYF	TGTGCCAGCAGCTTAGGTTTTGCGTCGGCAGGAGATACGCAGTATTTT
TRBV6-1	NA	TRBJ2-1	NA	CASSPRLSSYNEQFF	TGTGCCAGCAGCCCAAGATTGAGCTCCTACAATGAGCAGTTCTTC
TRBV7-8	TRBD1	TRBJ1-1	NA	CASSLLQGAYNEAFF	TGTGCCAGCAGCCTACTACAGGGGGCATACAACGAAGCTTTCTTT
TRBV9	NA	TRBJ1-2	NA	CASKDRTYGYTF	TGTGCCAGCAAGGACAGAACCTATGGCTACACCTTC
TRBV29-1	NA	TRBJ2-7	NA	CSVEGVSPEQYF	TGCAGCGTTGAAGGCGTTTCCCCGGAGCAGTACTTC
TRBV27	NA	TRBJ1-1	NA	CASSLSSRGEAFF	TGTGCCAGCAGTTTATCCAGCCGGGGTGAAGCTTTCTTT
TRBV11-2	NA	TRBJ1-3	once	CASSQRAGNTIYF	TGTGCCAGCAGCCAGAGGGCTGGAAACACCATATATTTT